A selection of T cell receptor beta chains follows, all from one sample in a study of blood T cell repertoires in COVID-19. Produced via immunoSEQ multiplex PCR; TCRdb's table is partial and in-frame only. The repertoire holds a few hundred thousand clones, with over 75% as singletons. The sequencing sample was made of PBMCs or T cells enriched from blood (not recorded which). The receptors here all came from a woman aged 18-29 years who had been exposed to COVID-19. Both conserved end residues are part of each CDR3. The D gene is left open where the match is weak. Rows may omit the clone size; those that give it use once, few, many or a size class.

J	V	size	D	CDR3	DNA
TRBJ2-1	TRBV7-9	few	TRBD2	CASSSLANEQFF	TGTGCCAGCAGCTCACTAGCGAATGAGCAGTTCTTC
TRBJ2-7	TRBV5-6	NA	NA	CASSLIPESSYEQYF	TGTGCCAGCAGCTTGATTCCCGAGAGCTCCTACGAGCAGTACTTC
TRBJ2-7	TRBV13	once	TRBD2	CASSFLVTSGGYEQYF	TGTGCCAGCAGCTTTTTAGTGACTAGCGGGGGCTACGAGCAGTACTTC
TRBJ2-7	TRBV2	NA	TRBD1	CASRTGQGAWYEQYF	TGTGCCAGCAGAACGGGACAGGGGGCGTGGTACGAGCAGTACTTC
TRBJ2-1	TRBV3-1/TRBV3-2	NA	TRBD2	CASSQPRLAGDYNEQFF	TGTGCCAGCAGCCAACCCAGACTAGCGGGGGACTACAATGAGCAGTTCTTC
TRBJ2-1	TRBV5-1	once	NA	CASSRGLAMNEQFF	TGCGCCAGCAGCAGAGGGCTAGCTATGAATGAGCAGTTCTTC
TRBJ1-1	TRBV27	NA	TRBD1	CASSRVTEFQGDTEAFF	TGTGCCAGCAGTAGGGTAACGGAGTTCCAGGGGGACACTGAAGCTTTCTTT
TRBJ1-5	TRBV18	NA	TRBD1	CASSQTGGARQPQHF	TGTGCCAGCTCGCAAACAGGGGGCGCGAGGCAGCCCCAGCATTTT
TRBJ2-3	TRBV27	once	TRBD2	CASSFLGALAGSDTQYF	TGTGCCAGCAGTTTTCTTGGGGCTCTAGCGGGATCAGATACGCAGTATTTT
TRBJ2-3	TRBV4-1	NA	NA	CASSQLGGDLTDTQYF	TGCGCCAGCAGCCAATTAGGGGGGGATCTAACAGATACGCAGTATTTT
TRBJ2-7	TRBV5-1	NA	NA	CASSSDGTLSYEQYF	TGCGCCAGCAGCAGCGACGGGACATTATCCTACGAGCAGTACTTC
TRBJ2-3	TRBV10-3	NA	NA	CAISDWAEDTQYF	TGTGCCATCAGTGATTGGGCAGAAGATACGCAGTATTTT
TRBJ2-7	TRBV7-9	NA	NA	CASSPSVEQYF	TGTGCCAGCAGCCCCTCGGTTGAGCAGTACTTC
TRBJ2-5	TRBV7-2	NA	NA	CASSLAGGGLPGPGETQYF	TGTGCCAGCAGCTTAGCGGGGGGGGGCCTCCCGGGCCCAGGAGAGACCCAGTACTTC
TRBJ1-6	TRBV14	NA	NA	CASSFGLPYNSPLHF	TGTGCCAGCAGTTTTGGACTACCCTATAATTCACCCCTCCACTTT
TRBJ2-2	TRBV5-1	NA	NA	CASSLGSTNTGELFF	TGCGCCAGCAGCTTGGGGAGTACGAACACCGGGGAGCTGTTTTTT
TRBJ1-2	TRBV28	NA	NA	CASLDGGRLYGYTF	TGTGCCAGCCTCGACGGAGGGAGGCTCTATGGCTACACCTTC
TRBJ2-4	TRBV4-1	NA	NA	CASSQDGLAKNIQYF	TGCGCCAGCAGCCAAGATGGGCTAGCCAAAAACATTCAGTACTTC
TRBJ1-1	TRBV7-9	NA	TRBD1	CASSLQGAGNTEAFF	TGTGCCAGCAGCTTACAGGGGGCAGGAAACACTGAAGCTTTCTTT
TRBJ2-7	TRBV2	few	NA	CASRYDRAYEQYF	TGTGCCAGCAGGTATGACAGAGCCTACGAGCAGTACTTC
TRBJ1-4	TRBV29-1	few	NA	CSVEGGLNEKLFF	TGCAGCGTTGAAGGAGGGCTAAATGAAAAACTGTTTTTT
TRBJ1-6	TRBV2	NA	TRBD1	CASLDRGDNSPLHF	TGTGCCAGCTTGGACAGGGGGGATAATTCACCCCTCCACTTT
TRBJ1-6	TRBV14	NA	TRBD1	CASSQEGWDRGYSPLHF	TGTGCCAGCAGCCAAGAAGGTTGGGACAGGGGGTACTCACCCCTCCACTTT
TRBJ2-7	TRBV5-1	NA	NA	CASSLAGGAYSYEQYF	TGCGCCAGCAGCTTGGCCGGGGGAGCCTACTCCTACGAGCAGTACTTC
TRBJ2-1	TRBV5-1	NA	NA	CASSLLWEVYNEQFF	TGCGCCAGCAGCTTGTTGTGGGAGGTGTACAATGAGCAGTTCTTC
TRBJ2-7	TRBV14	NA	NA	CASSQAYTMTDTYEQYF	TGTGCCAGCAGCCAAGCCTACACGATGACTGATACCTACGAGCAGTACTTC
TRBJ2-1	TRBV2	few	TRBD1	CASRVDRGSYNEQFF	TGTGCCAGCAGGGTGGACAGGGGGTCCTACAATGAGCAGTTCTTC
TRBJ1-1	TRBV2	NA	TRBD1	CASSLEQGKNTEAFF	TGTGCCAGCAGCCTGGAACAGGGGAAGAACACTGAAGCTTTCTTT
TRBJ2-7	TRBV2	NA	NA	CASSEDGSDPAYEQYF	TGTGCCAGCAGTGAGGATGGTAGCGACCCGGCGTACGAGCAGTACTTC
TRBJ1-5	TRBV30	NA	TRBD1	CAWSVGQGAKPQHF	TGTGCCTGGAGTGTAGGTCAGGGGGCGAAGCCCCAGCATTTT
TRBJ2-1	TRBV19	NA	TRBD2	CASSILASGSNEQFF	TGTGCCAGTAGTATATTGGCTAGCGGGAGCAATGAGCAGTTCTTC
TRBJ2-1	TRBV4-1	once	TRBD2	CASSHGSTSGGNNEQFF	TGCGCCAGCAGCCATGGATCAACTAGCGGGGGAAACAATGAGCAGTTCTTC
TRBJ2-1	TRBV13	NA	TRBD2	CASSSPTSGGINEQFF	TGTGCCAGCAGTTCGCCGACTAGCGGGGGCATAAATGAGCAGTTCTTC
TRBJ2-1	TRBV19	NA	TRBD2	CASSAGLAKSLNEQFF	TGTGCCAGTAGTGCCGGACTAGCGAAAAGCCTCAATGAGCAGTTCTTC
TRBJ2-2	TRBV5-1	NA	TRBD1	CASHRDRDTGELFF	TGCGCCAGCCACCGGGACAGGGACACCGGGGAGCTGTTTTTT
TRBJ2-2	TRBV5-6	NA	NA	CASSSIYGGTTGELFF	TGTGCCAGCAGCTCGATTTACGGGGGAACCACCGGGGAGCTGTTTTTT
TRBJ2-2	TRBV7-3	few	NA	CASSLVGGNTGELFF	TGTGCCAGCAGCTTAGTCGGGGGGAACACCGGGGAGCTGTTTTTT
TRBJ2-7	TRBV6-5	NA	TRBD2	CASRPLAGTYEQYF	TGTGCCAGCAGGCCACTAGCGGGGACCTACGAGCAGTACTTC
TRBJ1-1	TRBV25-1	NA	NA	CASSDWANTEAFF	TGTGCCAGCAGTGACTGGGCGAACACTGAAGCTTTCTTT
TRBJ1-1	TRBV19	NA	TRBD1	CASDGWTGSNTEAFF	TGTGCCAGCGATGGATGGACAGGGAGCAACACTGAAGCTTTCTTT
TRBJ2-7	TRBV19	NA	TRBD1	CASSTRGPLEGEQYF	TGTGCCAGTAGTACCAGGGGGCCCCTTGAAGGGGAGCAGTACTTC
TRBJ2-2	TRBV4-2	NA	TRBD2	CASSLGLAGALNTGELFF	TGTGCCAGCAGCCTCGGACTAGCGGGAGCCCTGAACACCGGGGAGCTGTTTTTT
TRBJ2-5	TRBV5-1	NA	TRBD2	CASSPGTSGAEGTQYF	TGCGCCAGCAGCCCCGGGACTAGCGGAGCGGAGGGGACCCAGTACTTC
TRBJ2-3	TRBV2	NA	TRBD1	CASSEDGTASTDTQYF	TGTGCCAGCAGTGAAGACGGGACAGCAAGCACAGATACGCAGTATTTT
TRBJ2-7	TRBV5-1	NA	NA	CASSSGITEQYF	TGCGCCAGCAGCTCCGGTATAACCGAGCAGTACTTC
TRBJ2-1	TRBV7-6	NA	NA	CASSLGAPNEQFF	TGTGCCAGCAGCTTGGGGGCACCCAATGAGCAGTTCTTC
TRBJ1-2	TRBV6-5	NA	NA	CASSYSGRYGYTF	TGTGCCAGCAGTTACTCGGGGCGGTATGGCTACACCTTC
TRBJ2-3	TRBV12-5	NA	TRBD1	CASGLDLTGGTDTQYF	TGTGCTAGTGGTTTGGACCTGACAGGGGGCACAGATACGCAGTATTTT
TRBJ2-7	TRBV9	NA	TRBD1	CASSVALQGTGDEQYF	TGTGCCAGCAGCGTAGCCTTACAGGGGACAGGGGACGAGCAGTACTTC
TRBJ2-1	TRBV18	NA	TRBD2	CASSPGRDIGTSGSRPDEQFF	TGTGCCAGCTCACCAGGCCGGGACATTGGGACTAGCGGGAGCCGTCCAGATGAGCAGTTCTTC